Shown below are 29 T cell receptor beta chains from a single sample sequenced in a study of TIL therapy for anti-PD-1-resistant metastatic lung cancer. Time point in this sample: pre-treatment sample, taken before nivolumab and TIL therapy. The immunoSEQ assay was v3. Generated by immunoSEQ multiplex PCR, the TCRdb table keeps only in-frame clones and is missing some. The sample lists about 21,000 clones, around 70% occurring once. The sequencing here drew on blood, taken at baseline. All receptors derive from a person aged 25-85 years with non-small cell lung cancer.

The CDR3 loop is CASSPWDSSNQPQHF. CDR3 DNA sequence: TGTGCCAGCAGTCCTTGGGACAGTTCAAATCAGCCCCAGCATTTT. The J gene is TRBJ1-5, the V gene TRBV6-5; 7 nucleotides agree with TRBD1. CDR1 and CDR2 (germline): MNHEY, SVGAGI. Germline trimming cut 5 bases from V and 4 bases from J; bases unmatched to any gene: 8. This CDR3 has 15 residues.

The V call is TRBV6-1, the J call TRBJ1-6; D is possibly TRBD1 (6 bases). CDR3 length equals 13 residues. Germline loops: CDR1 MNHNS, CDR2 SASEGT. The V end was cut by 3 bases, the J end by 7 bases, with 7 bases between. CDR3 nucleotides: TGTGCCAGCAGTGACAGGGGAAATTCACCCCTCCACTTT. As protein: CASSDRGNSPLHF.

The J gene is TRBJ1-2, the V gene TRBV5-4, with 9 bases aligning to TRBD1. Germline values: CDR1 SGHNT, CDR2 YYREEE (reference sequence). V dropped 3 bases and J dropped 10; count of bases not matched to a gene: 13. The CDR3 runs 15 residues. The CDR3 loop reads CASSYGDRGAVLYTF. The CDR3 DNA follows: TGTGCCAGCAGCTACGGAGACAGGGGGGCGGTCCTCTACACCTTC.

The CDR3 nucleotides are TGCAGTGCTAGTCGGGTGACAGGGATGGAGACCCAGTACTTC. Its translation: CSASRVTGMETQYF. The chain links TRBV20-1 to TRBJ2-5, with 7 positions matching TRBD1. The CDR3 contains 14 residues. From germline, CDR1 is DFQATT and CDR2 SNEGSKA (reference sequence). The trim removed 3 bases at V and 5 bases at J, leaving 9 bases unmatched.

This clone was recorded a few times. The chain carries TRBV10-1 and TRBJ2-2; D gene ambiguous. The CDR3 extends over 13 amino acids. Per germline, CDR1 WNHNN and CDR2 SYGVQD (reference sequence). V was shortened by 4 bases and J by 4 bases, with 7 bases between the two germline ends. In DNA form, the CDR3 reads TGCGCCAGCAGTGTATCGGGCACCGGGGAGCTGTTTTTT. This translates into CASSVSGTGELFF.

The rearrangement links TRBV5-1 to TRBJ2-3; the match to TRBD2 covers 7 bases. CDR3 size: 15 residues. The germline V gene encodes CDR1 SGHRS and CDR2 YFSETQ. The V segment lost 4 bases and the J segment 6 bases; nucleotides outside the gene matches: 11. As DNA, the CDR3 is TGCGCCAGCAGCCCCGAGCGGGGTCCTTGGGATACGCAGTATTTT. It specifies CASSPERGPWDTQYF.

In its sample, this clone was seen once. The V gene is TRBV19, the J gene TRBJ2-3, with 11 bases fitting TRBD2. The J segment lost 3 bases and the V segment lost 3 bases, leaving 2 bases of the junction unmatched. Germline V gives CDR1 LNHDA, CDR2 SQIVND (reference sequence). The CDR3 has 15 residues. DNA for the CDR3: TGTGCCAGTAGTATCGGGACTAGCGGTACAGATACGCAGTATTTT. The encoded protein is CASSIGTSGTDTQYF. Supplemented by reference TRBV19 and TRBJ2-3, the full variable domain reads DGGITQSPKYLFRKEGQNVTLSCEQNLNHDAMYWYRQDPGQGLRLIYYSQIVNDFQKGDIAEGYSVSREKKESFPLTVTSAQKNPTAFYLCASSIGTSGTDTQYFGPGTRLTVL.

Only one count was recorded for this clone. This chain links TRBV5-1 with TRBJ2-6; unclear D gene. Trimming shortened V by 6 bases and J by 4 bases, and 14 bases separated the two germline ends. Per germline, CDR1 SGHRS and CDR2 YFSETQ. CDR3 length equals 15 residues. This chain's CDR3 is CASTLGSSGANVLTF. As DNA, the CDR3 is TGCGCCAGCACCCTCGGTTCGTCCGGGGCCAACGTCCTGACTTTC.

The chain employs TRBV4-2 and TRBJ1-2; 9 bases are a match to TRBD1. CDR3 length equals 16 residues. The germline gives CDR1 LGHNA, CDR2 YNFKEQ. V gave up 2 bases and J gave up 4 bases; unmatched junction bases: 8. The CDR3: CASSQPGQGSSYGYTF. The CDR3 region has the DNA TGTGCCAGCAGCCAACCGGGACAGGGATCTAGCTATGGCTACACCTTC.

The chain couples TRBV24-1 to TRBJ2-5; D not certain. The CDR3 extends over 13 amino acids. V was cut by 4 bases and J by 5 bases, with 10 bases left in between. Germline V gene sequence: CDR1 KGHDR, CDR2 SFDVKD. CDR3 DNA sequence: TGTGCCACCAGTGACGCAAACACGGAGACCCAGTACTTC. This encodes CATSDANTETQYF.

This clone appeared a few times. The chain is built from TRBV7-3 and TRBJ2-1; 13 positions agree with TRBD2. V lost 5 bases to trimming and J lost 7 bases; unmatched junction nucleotides: 11. In germline, CDR1 is SGHTA, CDR2 FQGTGA. The CDR3 spans 17 residues. CDR3 loop: CASSDGTSGTRVNEQFF. The CDR3 region has the DNA TGTGCCAGCAGCGATGGGACTAGCGGGACCCGCGTAAATGAGCAGTTCTTC.

The chain links TRBV11-3 to TRBJ2-1; D assignment may be TRBD1 or TRBD2 (5 bases each). The length of the CDR3 is 12 residues. V was shortened by 0 bases and J by 10 bases, with 7 bases between the two germline ends. Germline loops: CDR1 SGHNT, CDR2 YENEEA. The CDR3 loop is CASSLEGDEQFF. In nucleotides, the CDR3 is TGTGCCAGCAGCTTAGAAGGGGACGAGCAGTTCTTC.

V gene TRBV2 combines with J gene TRBJ2-7, with D unresolved. With 1 base removed from V and 6 bases from J, the gap between germline ends came to 10 bases. CDR3 length equals 13 residues. Germline CDR1 reads SNHLY; CDR2 reads FYNNEI. CDR3 residues: CASSEGRQREQYF. The DNA for the CDR3 is TGTGCCAGCAGTGAAGGAAGGCAGCGCGAGCAGTACTTC.

This clone was observed a handful of times. This rearrangement joins TRBV5-6 to TRBJ2-5; TRBD1 aligns across 8 bases. Germline lookup yields CDR1 SGHDT and CDR2 YYEEEE. This CDR3 has 15 residues. The junction had 4 bases not matched to a gene; V was cut back by 1 base and J by 2 bases. The CDR3 loop is CASSLSHRGQETQYF. CDR3 coding DNA: TGTGCCAGCAGCTTGAGCCACAGGGGGCAAGAGACCCAGTACTTC.

This clone was counted a few times. DNA for the CDR3: TGTGCCAGCAGCTTCTACAGGGGCACTGAAGCTTTCTTT. As protein: CASSFYRGTEAFF. The chain combines TRBV7-3 with TRBJ1-1, with 7 bases that match TRBD1. V dropped 3 bases and J dropped 4; count of bases not matched to a gene: 2. The V gene's germline CDR1 is SGHTA and CDR2 FQGTGA. CDR3 length: 13 amino acids. The full variable domain, completed using reference TRBV7-3 and TRBJ1-1, is GAGVSQTPSNKVTEKGKYVELRCDPISGHTALYWYRQSLGQGPEFLIYFQGTGAADDSGLPNDRFFAVRPEGSVSTLKIQRTERGDSAVYLCASSFYRGTEAFFGQGTRLTVV.

The chain uses TRBV19 and TRBJ1-1; D call uncertain. The CDR3 sequence is 14 residues long. V shed 6 bases and J shed 1 base, with 12 bases lying between them. CDR1 and CDR2 from the germline V gene are LNHDA and SQIVND (reference sequence). The CDR3 spells CASSYTYGNTEAFF. The CDR3 DNA reads TGTGCCAGTAGCTACACCTACGGGAACACTGAAGCTTTCTTT.

V and J are TRBV7-8 and TRBJ2-7; D gene ambiguous. V gave up 5 bases and J gave up 2 bases, with 10 bases separating them. From germline, CDR1 is SGHVS and CDR2 FQNEAQ. The CDR3 is 13 amino acids. CDR3 protein: CASSRNSAYEQYF. The CDR3 nucleotides are TGTGCCAGCAGCCGCAACAGCGCCTACGAGCAGTACTTC.

This clone was counted a few times. The chain uses TRBV6-6 and TRBJ1-1, with TRBD1 as a possible D gene (5 bases). V was trimmed by 7 bases and J by 6 bases, leaving 18 bases between them. The CDR3 spans 14 residues. Germline V gene data show CDR1 as MNHNY and CDR2 as SVGAGI (reference sequence). DNA of the CDR3: TGTGCCAGCATCGGGGCCGGCAGGTCTGCTGAAGCTTTCTTT. It is translated as CASIGAGRSAEAFF.

V gene TRBV4-1 combines with J gene TRBJ1-2; TRBD1 agrees at 8 bases. V shed 0 bases and J 8 bases; nucleotides not matched to a gene: 8. The CDR3 runs to 15 residues. CDR1 and CDR2 (germline): MGHRA, YSYEKL. CDR3 DNA: TGCGCCAGCAGCCAAGAAGTCAGGGGGCGGAGCGGCTACACCTTC. Translating it yields CASSQEVRGRSGYTF.

This clone turned up a few times. The gene calls are TRBV2 and TRBJ2-3; TRBD1 aligns across 7 bases. J gave up 6 bases and V 3 bases, and 6 bases lay outside the gene matches. Germline CDR1 reads SNHLY; CDR2 reads FYNNEI. There are 14 residues in the CDR3. CDR3: CASSDGRGQDTQYF. As DNA, the CDR3 is TGTGCCAGCAGTGACGGCCGGGGACAGGATACGCAGTATTTT.

This chain links TRBV7-9 with TRBJ2-1, with D perhaps TRBD1 or TRBD2 (5 bases each). The germline V gene encodes CDR1 SEHNR and CDR2 FQNEAQ (reference sequence). The CDR3 covers 13 residues. The V end lost 1 base, the J end lost 10 bases, and 11 bases lay between the germline ends. As DNA, the CDR3 is TGTGCCAGCAGCTTAGACGGGGACGGGGAGCAGTTCTTC. It specifies CASSLDGDGEQFF.

CDR3 protein: CASSRAAGGTYEQYV. The DNA of the CDR3 is TGTGCCAGCAGCAGAGCTGCGGGGGGTACCTACGAGCAGTACGTC. V usage is TRBV7-2 and J usage is TRBJ2-7, with TRBD2 identical over 8 bases. The germline CDR1 and CDR2 sequences are SGHTA and FQGNSA. The CDR3 totals 15 residues. V lost 5 bases, J lost 2 bases, and 8 bases stayed unmatched.

The chain joins TRBV12-5 to TRBJ1-1; TRBD1 aligns across 8 bases. CDR1 is LGHNT, CDR2 FRNRAP, per germline. After removal of 6 bases from V and 5 bases from J, the junction contained 8 bases not matched to a gene. The CDR3 extends over 14 amino acids. The CDR3 DNA is TGTGCTAGTGGCCCAGGGGGCCTGCGGACTGAAGCTTTCTTT. Its translation: CASGPGGLRTEAFF.

This clone was seen a handful of times. This chain connects TRBV7-9 to TRBJ2-7; tentatively, D is TRBD1 (8 bases). Germline lookup yields CDR1 SEHNR and CDR2 FQNEAQ (reference sequence). The CDR3 sequence is 16 residues long. V lost 11 bases and J lost 3, with 26 bases in between. CDR3 coding DNA: TGTGCCGGGTCCGGGGACAGGTTGGGCGGGAGCTACGAGCAGTACTTC. It codes for CAGSGDRLGGSYEQYF. Looking up the rest from reference TRBV7-9 and TRBJ2-7 gives the full variable domain: DTGVSQNPRHKITKRGQNVTFRCDPISEHNRLYWYRQTLGQGPEFLTYFQNEAQLEKSRLLSDRFSAERPKGSFSTLEIQRTEQGDSAMYLCAGSGDRLGGSYEQYFGPGTRLTVT.

This clone was detected only a few times. The genes are TRBV2 and TRBJ2-2; D ambiguous. Trimming removed 4 bases from V and 0 bases from J, with 12 bases in between. Germline V gene data show CDR1 as SNHLY and CDR2 as FYNNEI. CDR3 length: 16 amino acids. Written as DNA, the CDR3 is TGTGCCAGCAGTGGAAGGGCAGTCGCGAACACCGGGGAGCTGTTTTTT. This sequence encodes CASSGRAVANTGELFF.

For this clone: Germline is not matched at one junction end, which may reflect a read error. The J gene is TRBJ1-3, the V gene TRBV4-3; no clear D. The CDR3 extends over 16 amino acids. Germline-derived CDR1 and CDR2 are LGHNA and YSLEER. CDR3 amino acids: CTSSQVYSALGNTIYF. In DNA, the CDR3 is TGCACCAGCAGCCAAGTTTACTCAGCGTTGGGAAACACCATATATTTT.

The chain recombines TRBV6-6 with TRBJ2-7; 10 bases align to TRBD1. The CDR3 totals 14 residues. J lost 2 bases, V lost 6 bases, and 4 bases had no gene match. Germline V gene sequence: CDR1 MNHNY, CDR2 SVGAGI (reference sequence). In DNA, the CDR3 is TGTGCCAGCAGCCTGACAGGGGGCCCCTACGAGCAGTACGTC. Translation: CASSLTGGPYEQYV.

The chain has TRBV5-4 and TRBJ2-1; possibly TRBD2 for D (7 bases). Trimming cost V 3 bases and J 7 bases, with 11 bases left between them. Per germline, CDR1 SGHNT and CDR2 YYREEE (reference sequence). The length of the CDR3 is 13 residues. CDR3: CASSWTRGNEQFF. DNA of the CDR3: TGTGCCAGCAGCTGGACTAGGGGGAATGAGCAGTTCTTC. The whole variable domain, remainder taken from reference TRBV5-4 and TRBJ2-1, is ETGVTQSPTHLIKTRGQQVTLRCSSQSGHNTVSWYQQALGQGPQFIFQYYREEENGRGNFPPRFSGLQFPNYSSELNVNALELDDSALYLCASSWTRGNEQFFGPGTRLTVL.

The CDR3 region is CASSPVRSSYNEQFF. CDR3 bases: TGTGCCAGCTCCCCTGTTCGAAGCTCCTACAATGAGCAGTTCTTC. The J gene is TRBJ2-1, the V gene TRBV18; no firm D call. This CDR3 comprises 15 residues. V was cut by 6 bases and J by 0 bases, with 12 bases left in between. Germline lookup yields CDR1 KGHSH and CDR2 LQKENI.